The 3 T cell receptor beta chains below all came from one sample that was sequenced in a study of CD8 T cells in ankylosing spondylitis. TCRdb called the 5' RACE reads again in MiXCR, with one record for every CDR3 protein. The sample holds roughly 130,000 distinct CDR3 sequences, roughly 7.7% seen once. Source material: synovial fluid, either unsorted or a sorted T cell fraction (not recorded which). The receptor set was obtained from a male donor with ankylosing spondylitis.

With regard to this clonotype: A junction boundary mismatches the germline segment, possibly from a read error. The chain has TRBV20-1 and TRBJ2-2, with D perhaps TRBD1 or TRBD2 (5 bases each). Germline V gene sequence: CDR1 DFQATT, CDR2 SNEGSKA (reference sequence). This CDR3 is built from 16 residues. CDR3 nucleotides: TGCAGTACTAGAGATCCAGGCCCGAAGAACACCGGGGACCTGTTTTTT. Translated: CSTRDPGPKNTGDLFF.

This clonotype occurred many times. The rearrangement links TRBV24-1 to TRBJ2-2; D could derive from TRBD1 or TRBD2 (5 bases each). In germline, CDR1 is KGHDR, CDR2 SFDVKD. V lost 0 bases and J 1 base, leaving 11 bases between the germline ends. This CDR3 is 17 amino acids long. The CDR3 DNA sequence: TGTGCCACCAGTGATTTGCAGCAGGGAGTGAACACCGGGGAGCTGTTTTTT. Protein: CATSDLQQGVNTGELFF.

This clonotype was observed many times. In nucleotides, the CDR3 is TGTGCCAGCAGCCAACCGGGACTAGCGGGCTACTTC. Translated: CASSQPGLAGYF. V gene TRBV28 combines with J gene TRBJ2-7, with TRBD2 matching 12 bases. V gave up 6 bases and J gave up 13 bases; unmatched junction bases: 7. Germline-derived CDR1 and CDR2 are MDHEN and SYDVKM. The CDR3 has 12 residues.